The 23 T cell receptor beta chains below all came from one sample that was sequenced in a study of blood T cells in healthy people across ages. The second PCR ran roughly 6 to 11 cycles with a sample-barcoded 5' primer and J-beta primers. TCRdb re-derived calls from the 5' RACE reads in MiXCR, one entry per CDR3 protein. The table has more than 1,400,000 distinct CDR3 sequences, about 43% seen once. Sequencing was performed on blood. Receptor source: a woman younger than 30 in good health.

The chain is built from TRBV27 and TRBJ2-2; no definite D call. The V end lost 5 bases, the J end lost 3 bases, and 10 bases lay between the germline ends. Per germline, CDR1 MNHEY and CDR2 SMNVEV (reference sequence). The CDR3 runs 14 residues. CDR3 sequence reads: CASSAMIDTGELFF. CDR3 sequence (DNA): TGTGCCAGCAGTGCGATGATCGACACCGGGGAGCTGTTTTTT.

V usage is TRBV7-9 and J usage is TRBJ1-2, with 10 bases aligning to TRBD1. Germline-derived CDR1 and CDR2 are SEHNR and FQNEAQ (reference sequence). Trimming removed 5 bases from V and 6 bases from J; junction bases left unmatched: 9. The CDR3 length is 15 residues. As DNA, the CDR3 is TGTGCCAGCAGCCCTACCCAGGGACAGGGGAATGGCTACACCTTC. Translated, it gives CASSPTQGQGNGYTF.

The chain joins TRBV7-9 to TRBJ2-1; D possibly matches TRBD1 or TRBD2 (5 bases each). The ends were cut back, 5 bases at V and 13 bases at J, with 21 bases in the middle. The CDR3 is made up of 14 amino acids. From germline, CDR1 is SEHNR and CDR2 FQNEAQ (reference sequence). The CDR3 protein is CASSSPLGEETQFF. CDR3 sequence (DNA): TGTGCCAGCAGCAGCCCGTTGGGGGAAGAGACCCAGTTCTTC. Complete variable domain (other parts from reference TRBV7-9 and TRBJ2-1): DTGVSQNPRHKITKRGQNVTFRCDPISEHNRLYWYRQTLGQGPEFLTYFQNEAQLEKSRLLSDRFSAERPKGSFSTLEIQRTEQGDSAMYLCASSSPLGEETQFFGPGTRLTVL.

V gene TRBV4-1 combines with J gene TRBJ2-4, with 7 positions matching TRBD2. Judging by the DNA end, TRBJ2-7 fits better; the J call may be wrong. Germline V gene data show CDR1 as MGHRA and CDR2 as YSYEKL. The CDR3 extends over 16 amino acids. Written as DNA, the CDR3 is TGCGCCAGCAGCCAAGATCTGGGGGGGGGACTTTACGAGCAGTACTTC. Translating gives CASSQDLGGGLYEQYF.

This clonotype was counted only a few times. The V call is TRBV20-1, the J call TRBJ2-5; possibly TRBD2 for D (5 bases). Germline V lookup: CDR1 DFQATT, CDR2 SNEGSKA (reference sequence). With 4 bases removed from V and 1 base from J, the gap between germline ends came to 16 bases. CDR3 size: 15 residues. CDR3 sequence (DNA): TGCAGTGCTATAGATGTCCGGACTCCCCAAGAGACCCAGTACTTC. Translating gives CSAIDVRTPQETQYF.

The chain is built from TRBV3-1 and TRBJ1-5; D remains ambiguous. This CDR3 is built from 14 residues. Trimming left V 0 bases short and J 7 bases short, with 10 bases between. Germline loops: CDR1 LGHDT, CDR2 YNNKEL (reference sequence). In DNA form, the CDR3 reads TGTGCCAGCAGCCAAGAAGGCATCGGGCAGCCCCAGCATTTT. Translated, it gives CASSQEGIGQPQHF.

The table lists this clonotype with a few counts. The chain links TRBV6-5 to TRBJ2-7, with 8 bases lining up with TRBD2. CDR3 length: 14 amino acids. V lost 6 bases and J lost 3; bases outside the gene matches: 7. Germline V lookup: CDR1 MNHEY, CDR2 SVGAGI. The CDR3 loop reads CASRGLAGGYEQYF. In DNA form, the CDR3 reads TGTGCCAGCAGGGGGCTGGCGGGAGGCTACGAGCAGTACTTC.

This chain links TRBV24-1 with TRBJ2-3; 12 bases are shared with TRBD1. The CDR3 is 17 residues long. Per the germline V gene, CDR1 is KGHDR and CDR2 is SFDVKD. With 4 bases clipped from V and 2 bases from J, the junction kept 6 bases outside the gene matches. The CDR3 here is CATSDTGQGAITDTQYF. The CDR3 nucleotides are TGTGCCACCAGTGACACGGGACAGGGGGCGATCACAGATACGCAGTATTTT.

The chain couples TRBV3-1 to TRBJ2-7; 9 bases line up with TRBD2. TRBJ2-5 matches the DNA end more closely, so the J call is doubtful. The CDR3 runs 14 residues. The germline V gene has CDR1 LGHDT and CDR2 YNNKEL (reference sequence). The CDR3 is CASTTAGGGETQYF. The CDR3, as DNA: TGTGCCAGCACCACGGCGGGAGGGGGGGAGACCCAGTACTTC.

Only one count was recorded for this clonotype. J is TRBJ2-1 and V is TRBV4-2; 8 positions agree with TRBD1. CDR1 LGHNA and CDR2 YNFKEQ come from the germline V gene. After removal of 0 bases from V and 8 bases from J, the junction contained 6 bases not matched to a gene. The CDR3 is 15 amino acids. The CDR3 sequence: CASSQEGQERDEQFF. CDR3 DNA sequence: TGTGCCAGCAGCCAAGAGGGACAGGAAAGGGATGAGCAGTTCTTC.

This sequence joins TRBV25-1 and TRBJ1-6, with 8 positions matching TRBD1. The CDR3 totals 19 residues. Germline CDR1 is MGHDK and CDR2 is SYGVNS. V shed 0 bases, J shed 6 bases, and the junction held 13 bases outside the gene matches. The CDR3 sequence: CASSEYFAGTGEINSPLHF. DNA of the CDR3: TGTGCCAGCAGTGAATATTTTGCCGGGACAGGCGAGATTAATTCACCCCTCCACTTT. Together with reference TRBV25-1 and TRBJ1-6, the CDR3 gives the full variable domain: EADIYQTPRYLVIGTGKKITLECSQTMGHDKMYWYQQDPGMELHLIHYSYGVNSTEKGDLSSESTVSRIRTEHFPLTLESARPSHTSQYLCASSEYFAGTGEINSPLHFGNGTRLTVT.

The chain combines TRBV11-2 with TRBJ1-1; D is possibly TRBD1 (5 bases). The CDR3 runs 14 residues. The V end was cut by 4 bases, the J end by 6 bases, with 15 bases between. Germline V gives CDR1 SGHAT, CDR2 FQNNGV. In DNA, the CDR3 is TGTGCCAGCAGCTCCGGGCGGGGGTTGGCTGAAGCTTTCTTT. This gives the protein CASSSGRGLAEAFF.

As for this clonotype: Since a much larger clone is just one base distant, this may be a read error. The chain combines TRBV7-2 with TRBJ2-3, with D maybe TRBD2 (5 bases). With 6 bases removed from V and 1 base from J, the gap between germline ends came to 14 bases. Germline CDR1 and CDR2: SGHTA and FQGNSA. The CDR3 extends over 15 amino acids. The CDR3 sequence is CASSSRISGTDTQYF. DNA for the CDR3: TGTGCCAGCAGTTCAAGGATTAGCGGCACAGATACGCAGTATTTT.

In this sample, this clonotype turned up a few times. The J gene is TRBJ2-7, the V gene TRBV9; D not resolved. This CDR3 has 17 amino acids. Germline CDR1 is SGDLS and CDR2 is YYNGEE. V lost 3 bases and J 0 bases, leaving 19 bases between the germline ends. CDR3 amino acids: CASSDPHRDQPSYEQYF. CDR3 DNA sequence: TGTGCCAGCAGCGACCCCCACCGAGACCAACCCTCCTACGAGCAGTACTTC.

The chain carries TRBV12-3 or TRBV12-4 and TRBJ2-1; tentatively, D is TRBD1 or TRBD2 (5 bases each). Trimming shortened V by 6 bases and J by 10 bases, and 22 bases separated the two germline ends. This CDR3 comprises 15 residues. CDR3 protein: CASRDRDRQSSEQFF. CDR3 bases: TGTGCCAGCAGGGATAGGGACCGCCAGTCGTCCGAGCAGTTCTTC.

At least ten counts were recorded for this clonotype. The V and J genes are TRBV10-3 and TRBJ1-2, with 8 positions matching TRBD1. The CDR3 is made up of 17 amino acids. Germline trimming cut 8 bases from V and 0 bases from J; bases unmatched to any gene: 14. CDR1 is ENHRY, CDR2 SYGVKD, per germline. DNA for the CDR3: TGTGCCATCGATCCCGGGACAGGAACTTCAGCTAACTATGGCTACACCTTC. Translation gives CAIDPGTGTSANYGYTF.

The chain employs TRBV12-3 or TRBV12-4 and TRBJ2-7; D could derive from TRBD1 or TRBD2 (6 bases each). The CDR3 totals 15 residues. Trimming left V 2 bases short and J 4 bases short, with 15 bases between. The chain's CDR3 is CASSLIQGLLYEQYF. The CDR3 coding sequence is TGTGCCAGCAGTTTAATACAGGGACTTTTATACGAGCAGTACTTC.

The chain couples TRBV4-1 to TRBJ2-4; no firm D call. The J call could be wrong; TRBJ2-7 is a better fit for the DNA end. The CDR3 length is 13 residues. Germline V gene sequence: CDR1 MGHRA, CDR2 YSYEKL. The CDR3 sequence is CASSQGLQYEQYF. The CDR3 nucleotides read TGCGCCAGCAGCCAAGGCCTTCAATACGAGCAGTACTTC.

This clonotype was observed a few times. The rearrangement links TRBV20-1 to TRBJ1-1; a possible D gene is TRBD1 (6 bases). CDR3 size: 11 residues. From germline, CDR1 is DFQATT and CDR2 SNEGSKA (reference sequence). Trimming cost V 6 bases and J 12 bases, with 17 bases left between them. The chain's CDR3 is CSARGHMNSFF. DNA of the CDR3: TGCAGTGCAAGGGGACATATGAATTCTTTCTTT.

This clonotype came up many times. The rearrangement joins TRBV29-1 to TRBJ1-2; D is unclear. The CDR3 consists of 11 residues. CDR1 and CDR2 from the germline V gene are SQVTM and ANQGSEA. The ends were cut back, 4 bases at V and 3 bases at J, with 6 bases in the middle. The CDR3 coding sequence is TGCAGCGTTGGGCAGGACTATGGCTACACCTTC. Translation gives CSVGQDYGYTF.

The J gene is TRBJ2-3, the V gene TRBV11-2; tentative D call: TRBD2 (5 bases). The V gene's germline CDR1 is SGHAT and CDR2 FQNNGV. V lost 1 base, J lost 0 bases, and 20 bases lay in between. This CDR3 has 19 amino acids. The CDR3 bases are TGTGCCAGCAGCTTAGTGGGCTCCATTACAGCGGCTAGCACAGATACGCAGTATTTT. As protein: CASSLVGSITAASTDTQYF.

The rearrangement uses TRBV5-1 and TRBJ2-7; no clear D. The CDR3 covers 16 residues. Trimming removed 1 base at V and 7 bases at J, with 21 bases between. The V gene's germline CDR1 is SGHRS and CDR2 YFSETQ. The CDR3 bases are TGCGCCAGCAGCTTGTCGTATAGCAGAAATTACAATGAGCAGTACTTC. Translated: CASSLSYSRNYNEQYF.

The gene calls are TRBV5-6 and TRBJ2-3; 8 nucleotides match TRBD2. The CDR3 is 16 amino acids. V gave up 2 bases and J gave up 2 bases; unmatched junction bases: 7. Germline V lookup: CDR1 SGHDT, CDR2 YYEEEE. CDR3 coding DNA: TGTGCCAGCAGCTTATACGGGAGGGCCTTCACAGATACGCAGTATTTT. As protein: CASSLYGRAFTDTQYF.